The present entry profiles one T cell receptor (beta chain) with its context. The CDR3 has 15 amino acids. V lost 6 bases and J lost 3; bases outside the gene matches: 8. Germline CDR1 is MNHNY and CDR2 is SVGAGI (reference sequence). Sequenced by immunoSEQ multiplex PCR; TCRdb stores in-frame clones only, minus some. The profile shows tens of thousands of clones, approximately 94% of them singletons. These data originate in a study of T cell changes during pregnancy in multiple sclerosis. The sequence derives from a female donor with multiple sclerosis, enrolled in a pregnancy study. J is TRBJ2-1 and V is TRBV6-6; 7 nucleotides agree with TRBD2. The sample in question was CD8+ T cells from peripheral blood mononuclear cells, obtained in the third trimester of pregnancy. The CDR3 nucleotides are TGTGCCAGCAGCCCCCTAGCGGCCGGCTACAATGAGCAGTTCTTC. This gives the protein CASSPLAAGYNEQFF.